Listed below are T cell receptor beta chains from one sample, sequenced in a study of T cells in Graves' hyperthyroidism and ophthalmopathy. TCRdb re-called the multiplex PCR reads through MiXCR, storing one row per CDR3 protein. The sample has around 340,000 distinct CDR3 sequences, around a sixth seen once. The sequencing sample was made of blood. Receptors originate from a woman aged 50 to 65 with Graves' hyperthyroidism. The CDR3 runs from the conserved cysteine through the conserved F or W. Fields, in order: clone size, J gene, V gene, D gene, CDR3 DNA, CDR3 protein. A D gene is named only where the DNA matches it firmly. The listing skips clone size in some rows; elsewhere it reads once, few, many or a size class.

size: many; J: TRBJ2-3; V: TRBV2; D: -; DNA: TGTGCCAGCAAGGGCACCGGGGGCAACCATACGCAGTATTTT; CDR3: CASKGTGGNHTQYF
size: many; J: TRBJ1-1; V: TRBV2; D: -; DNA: TGTGCCAGCGTATCAACCCGGGGGGCAGGCATGAACACTGAAGCTTTCTTT; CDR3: CASVSTRGAGMNTEAFF
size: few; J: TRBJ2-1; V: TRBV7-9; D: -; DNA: TGTGCCAGCGGCTGGGGGACATCCTACAATGAGCAGTTCTTC; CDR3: CASGWGTSYNEQFF
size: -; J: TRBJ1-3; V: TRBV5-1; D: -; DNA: TGCGCCAGCAGACGGGGACCGGTCATGAAGGGAGGAAACACCATATATTTT; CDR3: CASRRGPVMKGGNTIYF
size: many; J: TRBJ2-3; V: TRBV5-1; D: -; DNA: TGCGCCAGCAGCCCAGGACGGACAGCTAGCACAGATACGCAGTATTTT; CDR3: CASSPGRTASTDTQYF
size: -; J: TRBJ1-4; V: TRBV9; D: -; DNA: TGTGCCAGCAGCCCAGCGGGGGGACGAGGTGAAAAACTGTTTTTT; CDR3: CASSPAGGRGEKLFF
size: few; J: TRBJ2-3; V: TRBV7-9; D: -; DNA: TGTGCCAGCAGCTTTACTCGACAGGAACCTAGCACAGATACGCAGTATTTT; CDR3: CASSFTRQEPSTDTQYF
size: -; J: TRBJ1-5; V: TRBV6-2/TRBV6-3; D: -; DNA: TGTGCCAGCTCCGTAGCACGGGGGGCTCTTCAGCCCCAGCATTTT; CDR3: CASSVARGALQPQHF
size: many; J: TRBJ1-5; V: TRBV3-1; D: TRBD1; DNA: TGTGCCAGCAGCCAAGGAGGGGGCGGCAATCAGCCCCAGCATTTT; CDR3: CASSQGGGGNQPQHF
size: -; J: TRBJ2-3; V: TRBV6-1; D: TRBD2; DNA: TGTGCCAGCAGACGCCGGCTAGCGGGGGGATACACAGATACGCAGTATTTT; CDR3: CASRRRLAGGYTDTQYF
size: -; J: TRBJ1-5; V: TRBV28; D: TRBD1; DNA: TGTGCCAGCAGCATGGGAGAGGGGGCTAGGCAGCCCCAGCATTTT; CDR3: CASSMGEGARQPQHF
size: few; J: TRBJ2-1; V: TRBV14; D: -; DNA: TGTGCCAGCAGCCAGGGGGTTGGACATGAGCAGTTCTTC; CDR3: CASSQGVGHEQFF
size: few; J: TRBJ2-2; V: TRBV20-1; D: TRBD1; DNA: TGCAGTGCTCCCAGGGGGTTGAACACCGGGGAGCTGTTTTTT; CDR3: CSAPRGLNTGELFF
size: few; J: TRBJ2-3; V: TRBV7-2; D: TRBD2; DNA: TGTGCCAGCAGCTTAGGGACTAGCGGGAGGAACACAGATACGCAGTATTTT; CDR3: CASSLGTSGRNTDTQYF
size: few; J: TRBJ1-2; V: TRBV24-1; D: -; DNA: TGTGCCACCAGAGGGGACGGACCACGGGATGGCTACACCTTC; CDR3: CATRGDGPRDGYTF
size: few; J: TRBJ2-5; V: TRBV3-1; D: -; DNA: TGTGCCAGCAGCCAAGATGAGGGCGAGACCCAGTACTTC; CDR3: CASSQDEGETQYF
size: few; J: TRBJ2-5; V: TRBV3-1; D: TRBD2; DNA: TGTGCCAGCAGCTACAGCGGGGGGGAGAAGACCCAGTACTTC; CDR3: CASSYSGGEKTQYF
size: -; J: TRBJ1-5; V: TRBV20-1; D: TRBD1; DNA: TGCAGTGCTAGACGGACAGGGGGCCAGCCCCAGCATTTT; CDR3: CSARRTGGQPQHF
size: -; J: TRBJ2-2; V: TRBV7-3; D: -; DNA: TGTGCCAGCAGCCCCGGCCCTATCGGGGAGCTGTTTTTT; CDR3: CASSPGPIGELFF
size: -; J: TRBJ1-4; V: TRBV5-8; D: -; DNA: TGTGCCAGCAGCTCTCACAGGCATGCAACTAATGAAAAACTGTTTTTT; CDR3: CASSSHRHATNEKLFF
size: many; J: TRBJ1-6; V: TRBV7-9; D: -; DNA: TGTGCCAGCAGCTTATACGGGGATAATTCACCCCTCCACTTT; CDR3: CASSLYGDNSPLHF
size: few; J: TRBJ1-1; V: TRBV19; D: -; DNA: TGTGCCAGTAGTATGAGGACAGCCAGCAGCACTGAAGCTTTCTTT; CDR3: CASSMRTASSTEAFF
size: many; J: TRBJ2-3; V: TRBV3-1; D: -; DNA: TGTGCCAGCAGCGGACCGCCGTACCTCATGGGCGGGGCGAGCACAGATACGCAGTATTTT; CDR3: CASSGPPYLMGGASTDTQYF
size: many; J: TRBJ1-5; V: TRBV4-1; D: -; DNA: TGCGCCAGCAGCCCGAATCCAACTCAGCCCCAGCATTTT; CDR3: CASSPNPTQPQHF
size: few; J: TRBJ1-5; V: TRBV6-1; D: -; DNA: TGTGCCAGCAGCCCCGGCAGAGGTTTTCAGCCCCAGCATTTT; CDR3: CASSPGRGFQPQHF
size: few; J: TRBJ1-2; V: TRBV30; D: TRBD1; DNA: TGTGCCTGGAGTGTACAGGGGGAGGGCGGCTACACCTTC; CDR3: CAWSVQGEGGYTF
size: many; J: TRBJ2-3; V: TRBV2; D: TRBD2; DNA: TGTGCCAGCAGTGAAGCGATCCCGGGACTAGCGGAGATCACAGATACGCAGTATTTT; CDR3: CASSEAIPGLAEITDTQYF
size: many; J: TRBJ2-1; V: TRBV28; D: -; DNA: TGTGCCAGCAGTTACAATGAGCAGTTCTTC; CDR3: CASSYNEQFF
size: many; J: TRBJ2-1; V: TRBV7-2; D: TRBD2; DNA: TGTGCCAGCAGCCAGGGACTAGCGGGTTACAATGAGCAGTTCTTC; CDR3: CASSQGLAGYNEQFF